Sequencing of this T cell receptor (beta chain) was carried out in a study of T cells in Graves' hyperthyroidism and ophthalmopathy. TCR beta CDR3 region amplification was performed from RNA transcripts. First-round RT-PCR targeting the TCR CDR3 was performed with the HTBI primer set. TCRdb re-derived calls from the multiplex PCR reads in MiXCR, one entry per CDR3 protein. The sample shows 660,000 or so distinct CDR3 sequences, about a fifth of them seen only once. CDR1 and CDR2 from the germline V gene are MDHEN and SYDVKM. Between the trimmed V and J ends, which lost 5 bases and 2 bases, there was a span of 9 bases. The CDR3 loop spans 13 amino acids.

This TCR came from a man younger than 45 with Graves' ophthalmopathy. The sample taken for sequencing was blood. The gene calls are TRBV28 and TRBJ1-1; D uncertain. This chain's CDR3 is CASSVSGNTEAFF. As DNA, the CDR3 is TGTGCCAGCAGTGTGTCGGGCAACACTGAAGCTTTCTTT. The whole variable domain, filled in from reference TRBV28 and TRBJ1-1, reads DVKVTQSSRYLVKRTGEKVFLECVQDMDHENMFWYRQDPGLGLRLIYFSYDVKMKEKGDIPEGYSVSREKKERFSLILESASTNQTSMYLCASSVSGNTEAFFGQGTRLTVV.